This T cell receptor (beta chain) originates from a study of T cell responses to AZD1222 COVID-19 vaccine. Study conclusions and caveats: Without day 14 samples, only post-peak T cell repertoires were studied. It was only a handful of AZD1222 recipients who were seropositive at baseline.

On this clone: The target antigen is unknown.

This CDR3 is built from 12 residues. V lost 6 bases and J lost 7, with 12 bases in between. The germline CDR1 and CDR2 sequences are LNHDA and SQIVND (reference sequence). Some clones are missing from TCRdb's copy, which holds only in-frame ones; the method was immunoSEQ multiplex PCR. Of 150,000 or so clones in the sample, approximately 90% are singletons; the top ten hold under 1.5%. The starting material was peripheral blood, obtained 28 days after the second AZD1222 dose. The receptor's source is an adult who received the AZD1222 COVID-19 vaccine. The chain uses TRBV19 and TRBJ1-2; a weak D match, TRBD1 (5 bases). CDR3 sequence: CASSPREAGYTF. CDR3 DNA: TGTGCCAGTAGCCCCAGGGAGGCTGGCTACACCTTC.